The clone carrying this TCR beta chain has more than one count but fewer than ten. Use of 60 Vbeta and 13 Jbeta primers characterized the PCR. Here immunoSEQ multiplex PCR was the method, and the copy in TCRdb shows in-frame clones only, minus some. The sample yields 90,000 to 140,000 clones, around 76% seen once. The sample originates from a study of cytomegalovirus exposure and HLA in healthy donors. The ends lost 4 bases at V and 3 bases at J; junction bases unmatched: 10. Germline CDR1 reads SGHKS; CDR2 reads YYEKEE (reference sequence). This CDR3 region has 15 residues. V is TRBV5-5 and J is TRBJ2-7; 7 nucleotides line up with TRBD1. This sequence was found in a man aged 40-49 years in good health and CMV-seropositive. The material sequenced was PBMCs. The DNA of the CDR3 is TGTGCCAGCAGCCGCTCAACAGGGGTCAACTACGAGCAGTACTTC. It yields the protein CASSRSTGVNYEQYF.